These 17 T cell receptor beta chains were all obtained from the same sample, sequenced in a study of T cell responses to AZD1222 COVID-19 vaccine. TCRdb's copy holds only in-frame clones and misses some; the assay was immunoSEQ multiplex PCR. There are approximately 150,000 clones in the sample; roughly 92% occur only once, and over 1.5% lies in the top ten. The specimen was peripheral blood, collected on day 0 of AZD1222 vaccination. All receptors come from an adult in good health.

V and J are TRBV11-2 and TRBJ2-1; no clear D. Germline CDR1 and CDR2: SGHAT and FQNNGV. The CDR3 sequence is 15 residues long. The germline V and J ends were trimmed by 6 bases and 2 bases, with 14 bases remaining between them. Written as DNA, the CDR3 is TGTGCCAGCAGTCCTGGGTTAACTCCCTACAATGAGCAGTTCTTC. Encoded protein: CASSPGLTPYNEQFF.

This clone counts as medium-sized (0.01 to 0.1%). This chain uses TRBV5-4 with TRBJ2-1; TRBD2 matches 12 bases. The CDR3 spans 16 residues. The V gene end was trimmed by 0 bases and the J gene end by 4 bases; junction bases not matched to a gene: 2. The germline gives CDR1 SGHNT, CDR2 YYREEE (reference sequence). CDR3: CASSLGTSGNYNEQFF. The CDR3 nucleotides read TGTGCCAGCAGCTTGGGGACTAGCGGGAATTACAATGAGCAGTTCTTC.

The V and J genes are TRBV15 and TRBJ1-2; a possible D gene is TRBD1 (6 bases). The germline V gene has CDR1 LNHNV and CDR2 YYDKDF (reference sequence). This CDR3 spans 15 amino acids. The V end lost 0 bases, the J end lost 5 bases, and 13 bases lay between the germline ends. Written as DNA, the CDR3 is TGTGCCACCAGCAGAGACCCCCAGGGGCGGTATGGCTACACCTTC. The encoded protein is CATSRDPQGRYGYTF. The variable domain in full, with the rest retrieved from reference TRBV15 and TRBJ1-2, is DAMVIQNPRYQVTQFGKPVTLSCSQTLNHNVMYWYQQKSSQAPKLLFHYYDKDFNNEADTPDNFQSRRPNTSFCFLDIRSPGLGDTAMYLCATSRDPQGRYGYTFGSGTRLTVV.

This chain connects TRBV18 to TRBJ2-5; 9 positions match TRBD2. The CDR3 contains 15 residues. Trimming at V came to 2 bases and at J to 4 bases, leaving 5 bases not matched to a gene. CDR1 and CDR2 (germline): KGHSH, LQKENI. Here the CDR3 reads CASSPGSGGGETQYF. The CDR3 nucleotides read TGTGCCAGCTCACCAGGTAGCGGGGGCGGAGAGACCCAGTACTTC.

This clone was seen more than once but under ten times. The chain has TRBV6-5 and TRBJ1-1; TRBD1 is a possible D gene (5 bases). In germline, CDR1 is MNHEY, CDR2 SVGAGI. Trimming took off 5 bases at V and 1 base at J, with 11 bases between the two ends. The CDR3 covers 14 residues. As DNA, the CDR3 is TGTGCCAGCAGTCCGGGAACAGGGAACACTGAAGCTTTCTTT. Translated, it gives CASSPGTGNTEAFF.

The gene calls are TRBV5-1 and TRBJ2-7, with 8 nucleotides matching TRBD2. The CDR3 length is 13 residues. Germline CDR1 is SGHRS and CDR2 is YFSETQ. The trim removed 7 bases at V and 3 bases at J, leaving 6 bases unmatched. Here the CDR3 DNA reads TGCGCCAGCGGCGGGAGGCCGGACTACGAGCAGTACTTC. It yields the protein CASGGRPDYEQYF. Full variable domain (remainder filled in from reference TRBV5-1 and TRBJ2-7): KAGVTQTPRYLIKTRGQQVTLSCSPISGHRSVSWYQQTPGQGLQFLFEYFSETQRNKGNFPGRFSGRQFSNSRSEMNVSTLELGDSALYLCASGGRPDYEQYFGPGTRLTVT.

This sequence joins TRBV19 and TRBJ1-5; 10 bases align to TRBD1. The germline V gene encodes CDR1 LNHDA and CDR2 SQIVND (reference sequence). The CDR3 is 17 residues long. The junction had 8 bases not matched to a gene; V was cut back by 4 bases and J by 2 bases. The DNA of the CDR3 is TGTGCCAGTAGTAACCCGGGACAGGGGTCAGGCAATCAGCCCCAGCATTTT. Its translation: CASSNPGQGSGNQPQHF.

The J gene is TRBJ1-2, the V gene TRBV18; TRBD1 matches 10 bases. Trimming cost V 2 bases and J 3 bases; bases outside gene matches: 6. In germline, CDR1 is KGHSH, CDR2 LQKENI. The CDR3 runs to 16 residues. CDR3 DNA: TGTGCCAGCTCACCATCGTCGGACAGGGGGTACTATGGCTACACCTTC. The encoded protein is CASSPSSDRGYYGYTF.

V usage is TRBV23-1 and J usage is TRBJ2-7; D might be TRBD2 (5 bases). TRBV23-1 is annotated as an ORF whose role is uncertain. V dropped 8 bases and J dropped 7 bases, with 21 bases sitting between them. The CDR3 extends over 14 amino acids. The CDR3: CASWRRRKFGEQYF. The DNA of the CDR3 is TGCGCCAGCTGGAGGAGGCGCAAGTTCGGAGAGCAGTACTTC.

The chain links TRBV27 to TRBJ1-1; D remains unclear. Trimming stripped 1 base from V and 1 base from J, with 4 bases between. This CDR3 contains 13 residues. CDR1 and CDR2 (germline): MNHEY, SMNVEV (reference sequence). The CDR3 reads CASSLLRNTEAFF. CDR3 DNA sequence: TGTGCCAGCAGTTTATTGAGGAACACTGAAGCTTTCTTT.

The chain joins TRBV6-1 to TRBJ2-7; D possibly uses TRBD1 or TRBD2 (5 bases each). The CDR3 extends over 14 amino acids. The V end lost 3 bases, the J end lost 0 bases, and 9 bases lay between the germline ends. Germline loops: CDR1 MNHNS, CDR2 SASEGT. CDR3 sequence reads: CASSDRDGSYEQYF. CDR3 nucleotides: TGTGCCAGCAGTGACCGGGACGGCTCCTACGAGCAGTACTTC.

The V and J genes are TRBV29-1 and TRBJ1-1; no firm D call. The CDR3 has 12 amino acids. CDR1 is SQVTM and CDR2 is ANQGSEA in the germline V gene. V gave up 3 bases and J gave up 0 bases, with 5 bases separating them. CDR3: CSVDRVNTEAFF. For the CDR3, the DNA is TGCAGCGTTGACCGGGTGAACACTGAAGCTTTCTTT.

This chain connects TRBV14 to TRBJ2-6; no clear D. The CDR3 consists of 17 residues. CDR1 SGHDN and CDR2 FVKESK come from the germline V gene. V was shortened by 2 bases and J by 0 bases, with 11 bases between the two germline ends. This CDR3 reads CASSQTLRSSGANVLTF. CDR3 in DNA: TGTGCCAGCAGCCAAACCTTGCGCAGCTCTGGGGCCAACGTCCTGACTTTC.

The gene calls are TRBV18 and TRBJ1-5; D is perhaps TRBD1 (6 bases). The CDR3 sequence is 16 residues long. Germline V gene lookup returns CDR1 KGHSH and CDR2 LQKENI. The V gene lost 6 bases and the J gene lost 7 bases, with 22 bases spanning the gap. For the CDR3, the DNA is TGTGCCAGCTCCTTACGAGGGGGGCGATTAGAGCAGCCCCAGCATTTT. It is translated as CASSLRGGRLEQPQHF.

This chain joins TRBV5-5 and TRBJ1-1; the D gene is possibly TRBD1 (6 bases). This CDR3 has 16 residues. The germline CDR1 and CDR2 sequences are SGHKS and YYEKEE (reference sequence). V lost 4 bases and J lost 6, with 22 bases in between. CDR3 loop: CASSRRLLGAIPEAFF. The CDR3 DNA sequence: TGTGCCAGCAGCCGAAGGCTTTTGGGGGCAATCCCTGAAGCTTTCTTT.

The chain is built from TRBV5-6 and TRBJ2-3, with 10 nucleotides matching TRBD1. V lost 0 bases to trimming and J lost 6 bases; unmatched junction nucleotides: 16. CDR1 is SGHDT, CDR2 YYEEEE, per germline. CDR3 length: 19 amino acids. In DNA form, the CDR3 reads TGTGCCAGCAGCTTGGCCAGAGAGTGGGACAGGGGAAAATCCGATACGCAGTATTTT. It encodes CASSLAREWDRGKSDTQYF.

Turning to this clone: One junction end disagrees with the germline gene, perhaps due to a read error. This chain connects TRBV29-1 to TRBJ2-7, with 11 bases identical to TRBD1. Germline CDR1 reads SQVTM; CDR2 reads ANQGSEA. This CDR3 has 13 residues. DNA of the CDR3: TGCAGCGGTGAACGGGACAGGGGGGACGAGCAGTACTTC. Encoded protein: CSGERDRGDEQYF.